This paragraph covers one T cell receptor (beta chain) sequence. This sample was included in a study of Tregs in tolerant kidney transplant recipients. The method was immunoSEQ multiplex PCR; TCRdb's version includes in-frame clones alone and lacks a portion of them. The table includes around 66,000 clones, approximately 83% detected once. V lost 6 bases to trimming and J lost 7 bases, with 16 bases between them. The CDR3 has 15 amino acids. Germline V CDR1 and CDR2: SGHVS, FQNEAQ. This clonotype was obtained from a human donor who received a combined kidney and bone marrow transplant. Sequencing was performed on Tregs from blood, taken before the transplant. The V gene is TRBV7-8, the J gene TRBJ1-6; D gene unclear. This CDR3 reads CASSPKQLMNSPLHF. Here the CDR3 DNA reads TGTGCCAGCAGTCCCAAACAGCTCATGAATTCACCCCTCCACTTT.